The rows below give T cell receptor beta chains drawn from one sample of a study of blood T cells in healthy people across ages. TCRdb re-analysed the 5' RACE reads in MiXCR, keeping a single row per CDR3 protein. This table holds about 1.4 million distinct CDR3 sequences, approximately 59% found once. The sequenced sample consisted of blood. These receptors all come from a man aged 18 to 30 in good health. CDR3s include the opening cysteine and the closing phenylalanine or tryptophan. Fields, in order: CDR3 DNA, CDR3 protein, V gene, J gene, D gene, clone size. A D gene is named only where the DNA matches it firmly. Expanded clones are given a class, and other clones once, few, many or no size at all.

TGTGCCAGCAGCTTAGTTCGGCAGCCAGACACTGAAGCTTTCTTT	CASSLVRQPDTEAFF	TRBV7-2	TRBJ1-1	NA	NA
TGTGCCAGCAGCCAAGCCGACCCCCTAGCGGGAGAGATTGATGAGCAGTTCTTC	CASSQADPLAGEIDEQFF	TRBV4-2	TRBJ2-1	TRBD2	NA
TGTGCCAGCAGCTTGGTTCCGGCGAACACTGAAGCTTTCTTT	CASSLVPANTEAFF	TRBV5-5	TRBJ1-1	NA	NA
TGCGCCAGCAGCCAAGGGTTGCGGGGGGATGAGCAGTACTTC	CASSQGLRGDEQYF	TRBV4-1	TRBJ2-7	TRBD2	NA
TGTGCCAGCAGTTTCTCGACAGGGTCGTACCAAGAGACCCAGTACTTC	CASSFSTGSYQETQYF	TRBV27	TRBJ2-5	TRBD1	few
TGTGCCAGCACCCGGACAGGGGAGTCCGAAAAACTGTTTTTT	CASTRTGESEKLFF	TRBV7-9	TRBJ1-4	TRBD1	few
TGTGCCAGCGCTGGAGAGGGCGAGCAGTACTTC	CASAGEGEQYF	TRBV7-8	TRBJ2-7	NA	NA
TGTGCCACCCGGACTAGCGGGGGGCAAGATACGCAGTATTTT	CATRTSGGQDTQYF	TRBV10-3	TRBJ2-3	TRBD2	NA
TGCAGCGGCGGACAGATTCCCCTATACGGCTACACCTTC	CSGGQIPLYGYTF	TRBV29-1	TRBJ1-2	NA	NA
TGCAGTGCTAGAGACCTGACTAGCGGGAGAGATGAGCAGTTCTTC	CSARDLTSGRDEQFF	TRBV20-1	TRBJ2-1	TRBD2	NA
TGTGCCAGCAGTGAAGGAGGGACAGGGGAATTTTATGGCTACACCTTC	CASSEGGTGEFYGYTF	TRBV25-1	TRBJ1-2	TRBD1	few
TGCGCCAGCAACCAAGAGACCGTCAGCTCCTACGAGCAGTACTTC	CASNQETVSSYEQYF	TRBV4-3	TRBJ2-7	NA	once
TGTGCCAGCGGATCCTCTAGCGACTCCTACAATGAGCAGTTCTTC	CASGSSSDSYNEQFF	TRBV25-1	TRBJ2-1	NA	NA
TGTGCCAGCAGCCAAGTCACAGGGAGAAACACTGAAGCTTTCTTT	CASSQVTGRNTEAFF	TRBV4-2	TRBJ1-1	NA	NA
TGTGCCAGCAGCCAAGCATTTACAGGGGAAGAGACCCAGTACTTC	CASSQAFTGEETQYF	TRBV4-2	TRBJ2-5	TRBD1	NA
TGTGCCAGCAGTGTGAAGAGGGGACAGGACGCGGGCGAGCAGTACTTC	CASSVKRGQDAGEQYF	TRBV2	TRBJ2-7	TRBD1	once
TGTGCCAGCAGTTTGACCAATGCGAACACTGAAGCTTTCTTT	CASSLTNANTEAFF	TRBV6-5	TRBJ1-1	NA	NA
TGCGCCAGCACCCGGGAAACACCGGGACAGGATATCTCCTACGAGCAGTACTTC	CASTRETPGQDISYEQYF	TRBV4-1	TRBJ2-7	TRBD1	NA
TGTGCCAGCAGCCTCCAGGGGCCAGAGACCCAGTACTTC	CASSLQGPETQYF	TRBV12-3/TRBV12-4	TRBJ2-5	NA	few
TGCGCCAGCAGCCAGGCCAATATGAACACTGAAGCTTTCTTT	CASSQANMNTEAFF	TRBV4-1	TRBJ1-1	NA	few
TGTGCCAGCAGTGGTTTGGGGGGGGCCACAGATACGCAGTATTTT	CASSGLGGATDTQYF	TRBV12-3/TRBV12-4	TRBJ2-3	NA	NA
TGTGCCAGCAGCCAAGGACCCTTACGCGGGGGAGAGACCCAGTACTTC	CASSQGPLRGGETQYF	TRBV4-2	TRBJ2-5	TRBD2	NA
TGTGCCAGCAGCCCTGGACTAGCGGGAAGCTCCTACAATGAGCAGTACTTC	CASSPGLAGSSYNEQYF	TRBV5-6	TRBJ2-5	TRBD2	NA
TGTGCCAGCAGGCTCACTAGCGGGGCTTACGAGCAGTACTTC	CASRLTSGAYEQYF	TRBV12-3/TRBV12-4	TRBJ2-7	TRBD2	NA
TGTGCCAGCAGCCTGACCGGGACTACCCCCTACGAGCAGTACTTC	CASSLTGTTPYEQYF	TRBV9	TRBJ2-7	TRBD2	NA
TGTGCCATCAGTGGGGGACAGGGGGACGAGCAGTACTTC	CAISGGQGDEQYF	TRBV10-3	TRBJ2-7	TRBD1	few
TGCAGCGTACGACCAGCGGATAGCTCCTACAATGAGCAGTTCTTC	CSVRPADSSYNEQFF	TRBV29-1	TRBJ2-1	NA	once
TGTGCCAGCAGCTTAGTGTCCGGTCAGGGCTCTAGCACAGATACGCAGTATTTT	CASSLVSGQGSSTDTQYF	TRBV13	TRBJ2-3	NA	few
TGCAGTGCAGAGCGGGAGGGGGTTGAGCAGTTCTTC	CSAEREGVEQFF	TRBV20-1	TRBJ2-1	TRBD2	NA
TGTGCCAGCAGCAATACTCCCCCGGTCTACGAGCAGTACTTC	CASSNTPPVYEQYF	TRBV21-1	TRBJ2-7	NA	NA
TGCAGTGCTAGAGTGAAGGGGGTCCCCTACGAGCAGTACTTC	CSARVKGVPYEQYF	TRBV20-1	TRBJ2-7	NA	once
TGTGCCATCAGTGCCGGGACAGGGGGCGTTACTAATGAAAAACTGTTTTTT	CAISAGTGGVTNEKLFF	TRBV10-3	TRBJ1-4	TRBD1	NA
TGTGCCAGCAGCCGCGGGACTAGGGGAAGAGAGACCCAGTACTTC	CASSRGTRGRETQYF	TRBV6-5	TRBJ2-5	TRBD2	NA
TGCGCCAGCAGCTCCCGAGGGGGCATGAACACTGAAGCTTTCTTT	CASSSRGGMNTEAFF	TRBV4-1	TRBJ1-1	TRBD1	NA
TGTGCCAGCAGCTTAGTTATATTAGGTGATGAGCAGTTCTTC	CASSLVILGDEQFF	TRBV7-9	TRBJ2-1	NA	NA
TGTGCCAGCAGGAGGGAGGGGGGCACACAGGGAGGCGAGCAGTTCTTC	CASRREGGTQGGEQFF	TRBV12-3/TRBV12-4	TRBJ2-1	NA	NA
TGCGCCAGCAGCTTGCAAAGTAGGGCTTTCTCCTACAATGAGCAGTTCTTC	CASSLQSRAFSYNEQFF	TRBV5-1	TRBJ2-1	NA	NA
TGTGCCAGCAGCTCCGGACTAGCGGGGACATTTGGGACCCAGTACTTC	CASSSGLAGTFGTQYF	TRBV11-2	TRBJ2-5	TRBD2	NA
TGTGCCAGCAGCTTTGCGGGAGCAGACGAGCAGTACTTC	CASSFAGADEQYF	TRBV7-9	TRBJ2-7	TRBD2	once
TGTGCCAGCAGCTTAAGCAGGGATCGTGGCTACACCTTC	CASSLSRDRGYTF	TRBV7-2	TRBJ1-2	NA	few
TGTGCCGGCTCCCCCAACGGACAGGAAGAGACCCAGTACTTC	CAGSPNGQEETQYF	TRBV18	TRBJ2-5	TRBD1	NA
TGCAGGGCTAGTGCTGTCGGGGGAGGAAGCTCCTACGAGCAGTACTTC	CRASAVGGGSSYEQYF	TRBV20-1	TRBJ2-7	NA	NA
TGTGCCAGCAGTTTAGAAGCGGTAAACTACAATGAGCAGTTCTTC	CASSLEAVNYNEQFF	TRBV12-3/TRBV12-4	TRBJ2-1	NA	NA
TGCAGTGCTAGAGCCACGGCGGGCAATCAGCCCCAGCATTTT	CSARATAGNQPQHF	TRBV20-1	TRBJ1-5	NA	NA
TGTGCCAGCAGGGATCGTAGCGGGATCTCCTACGAGCAGTACTTC	CASRDRSGISYEQYF	TRBV6-5	TRBJ2-7	TRBD2	NA